Given below is one T cell receptor beta chain in context. This entry comes from a study of technical replicates of blood from several donors. Clones were read by immunoSEQ multiplex PCR, and TCRdb kept only the in-frame ones, dropping some. The sample consists of under 70,000 clones, approximately 90% of them appearing once. V gave up 2 bases and J gave up 6 bases, with 20 bases separating them. Germline V gene sequence: CDR1 MNHEY, CDR2 SVGAGI. The CDR3 totals 16 residues. This TCR came from a human donor in good health. Some clones in this sample may be carry-over from other donors' samples. Sequencing was carried out using PBMCs. This sequence joins TRBV6-5 and TRBJ2-7; D is perhaps TRBD2 (7 bases). CDR3 region: CASSYRSRGASREQYF. CDR3 coding DNA: TGTGCCAGCAGTTACAGAAGTCGGGGGGCGTCCCGCGAGCAGTACTTC.